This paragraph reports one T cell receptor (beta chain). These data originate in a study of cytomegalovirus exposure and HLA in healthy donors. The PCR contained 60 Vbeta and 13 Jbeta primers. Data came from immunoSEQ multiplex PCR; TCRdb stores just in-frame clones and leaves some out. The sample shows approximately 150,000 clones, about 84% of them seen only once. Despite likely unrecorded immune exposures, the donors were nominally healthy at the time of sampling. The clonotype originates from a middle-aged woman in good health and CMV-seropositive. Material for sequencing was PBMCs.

The CDR3 DNA reads as TGTGCCAGCAGCCCCAGTACCTACGAGCAGTACTTC. Residues: CASSPSTYEQYF. The chain employs TRBV2 and TRBJ2-7; no definite D call. CDR1 SNHLY and CDR2 FYNNEI come from the germline V gene. V was shortened by 6 bases and J by 2 bases, with 8 bases between the two germline ends. The CDR3 runs 12 residues.